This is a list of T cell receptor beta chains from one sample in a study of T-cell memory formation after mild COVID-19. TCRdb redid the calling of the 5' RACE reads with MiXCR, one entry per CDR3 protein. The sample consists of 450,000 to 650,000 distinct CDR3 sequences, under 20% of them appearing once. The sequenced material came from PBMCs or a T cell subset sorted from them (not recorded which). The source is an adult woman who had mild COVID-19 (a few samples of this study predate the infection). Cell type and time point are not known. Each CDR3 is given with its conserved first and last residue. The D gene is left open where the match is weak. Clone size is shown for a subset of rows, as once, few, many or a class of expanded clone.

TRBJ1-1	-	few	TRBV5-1	CASSLTEATEAFF	TGCGCCAGCAGCTTGACAGAAGCAACTGAAGCTTTCTTT
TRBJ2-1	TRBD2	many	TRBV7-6	CASSSDFPAGTSGGASYNEQFF	TGTGCCAGCAGCTCTGATTTCCCCGCCGGGACTAGCGGGGGGGCGTCCTACAATGAGCAGTTCTTC
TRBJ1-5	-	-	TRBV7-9	CASAVDSNQPQHF	TGTGCCAGCGCGGTAGATAGCAATCAGCCCCAGCATTTT
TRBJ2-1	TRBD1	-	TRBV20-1	CSARTGGFEGHSYNEQFF	TGCAGTGCTAGGACAGGGGGCTTCGAAGGGCACTCCTACAATGAGCAGTTCTTC
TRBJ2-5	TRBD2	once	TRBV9	CASSAGWVIAGGQETQYF	TGTGCCAGCAGCGCTGGTTGGGTGATAGCGGGAGGCCAAGAGACCCAGTACTTC
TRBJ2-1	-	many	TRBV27	CASSQLDVTQQFF	TGTGCCAGCAGTCAATTGGACGTTACGCAGCAGTTCTTC
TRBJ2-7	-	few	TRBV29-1	CSVKTLREQYF	TGCAGCGTTAAGACCCTACGGGAGCAGTACTTC
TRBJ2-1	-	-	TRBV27	CASRVEVGEIYNEQFF	TGTGCCAGCAGGGTTGAGGTAGGGGAAATATACAATGAGCAGTTCTTC
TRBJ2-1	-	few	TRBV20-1	CSASKGRDEQFF	TGCAGTGCTAGTAAGGGTCGAGATGAGCAGTTCTTC
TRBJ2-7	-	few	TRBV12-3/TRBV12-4	CASSLGHSRTSSYEQYF	TGTGCCAGCAGTTTGGGGCATAGCCGAACCTCCTCCTACGAGCAGTACTTC
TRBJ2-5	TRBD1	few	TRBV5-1	CASSGPGTGVDETQYF	TGCGCCAGCAGCGGCCCCGGGACAGGGGTGGACGAGACCCAGTACTTC
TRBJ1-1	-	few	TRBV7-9	CASSTHDGTEAFF	TGTGCCAGCAGCACCCACGACGGGACTGAAGCTTTCTTT
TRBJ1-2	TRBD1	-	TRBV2	CAGGQGGIYGYTF	TGTGCAGGGGGACAGGGGGGTATCTATGGCTACACCTTC
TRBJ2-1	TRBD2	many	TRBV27	CASSFAGTSRDNEQFF	TGTGCCAGCAGTTTCGCGGGGACTAGCAGGGACAATGAGCAGTTCTTC
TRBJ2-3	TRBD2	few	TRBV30	CAWNLGLADTDTQYF	TGTGCCTGGAACCTGGGACTAGCGGACACAGATACGCAGTATTTT
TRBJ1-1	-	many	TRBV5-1	CASSSYGTEAFF	TGCGCCAGCAGCTCGTACGGCACTGAAGCTTTCTTT
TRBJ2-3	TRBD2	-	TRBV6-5	CASRLGLAPDTQYF	TGTGCCAGCAGGCTTGGACTAGCGCCAGATACGCAGTATTTT
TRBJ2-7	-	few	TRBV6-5	CASREFLWRTYEQYF	TGTGCCAGCCGGGAGTTCCTATGGCGGACCTACGAGCAGTACTTC
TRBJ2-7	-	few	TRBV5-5	CASSLGITRIYEQYF	TGTGCCAGCAGCCTCGGGATAACCCGTATCTACGAGCAGTACTTC
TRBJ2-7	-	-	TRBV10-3	CAISGADYEQYF	TGTGCCATCAGTGGTGCCGACTACGAGCAGTACTTC